This TCR beta chain was identified in a study of T cell changes during pregnancy in multiple sclerosis. Only in-frame clones appear in the TCRdb table, and some are missing; sequencing was by immunoSEQ multiplex PCR. The data hold about 53,000 clones, with 90% observed a single time. Germline lookup yields CDR1 MNHEY and CDR2 SMNVEV (reference sequence). The CDR3 contains 17 residues. V was clipped by 4 bases and J by 2 bases, with 17 bases between them. The TCR was taken from a female donor in good health, enrolled as a control in a pregnancy study. The V gene is TRBV27, the J gene TRBJ2-2; weak D call: TRBD2 (6 bases). The sample consisted of peripheral blood, taken after pregnancy. The CDR3 protein is CASSSTRGWGNTGELFF. DNA of the CDR3: TGTGCCAGCAGTTCCACTCGGGGGTGGGGAAACACCGGGGAGCTGTTTTTT.